This T cell receptor beta chain was retrieved from a study of T cell responses to AZD1222 COVID-19 vaccine. General study points: The number of AZD1222 recipients seropositive at baseline was only five to seven.

In the case of this clone: Its antigen remains unidentified.

Germline values: CDR1 LNHDA, CDR2 SQIVND (reference sequence). This CDR3 has 12 amino acids. V gave up 3 bases and J gave up 6 bases, with 7 bases separating them. Produced via immunoSEQ multiplex PCR; TCRdb's table is partial and in-frame only. Among about 90,000 clones listed, 88% were seen once. J is TRBJ2-3 and V is TRBV19; D unresolved. The clonotype comes from an adult in good health. The specimen was peripheral blood, collected on day 0 of MenACWY control vaccination. CDR3 in DNA: TGTGCCAGTAGTATGTATGGGGATACGCAGTATTTT. The encoded protein is CASSMYGDTQYF.